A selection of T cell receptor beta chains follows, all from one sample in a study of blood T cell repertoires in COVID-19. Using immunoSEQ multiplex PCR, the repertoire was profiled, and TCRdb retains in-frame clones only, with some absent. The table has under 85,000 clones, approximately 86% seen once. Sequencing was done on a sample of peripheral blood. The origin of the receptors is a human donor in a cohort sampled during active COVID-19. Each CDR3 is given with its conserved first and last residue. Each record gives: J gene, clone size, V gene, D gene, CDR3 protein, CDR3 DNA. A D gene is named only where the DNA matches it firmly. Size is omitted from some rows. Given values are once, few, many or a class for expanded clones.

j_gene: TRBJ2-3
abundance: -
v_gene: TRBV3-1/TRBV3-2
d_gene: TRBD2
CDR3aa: CASSQDSGVNTDTQYF
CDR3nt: TGTGCCAGCAGCCAAGATAGCGGGGTGAACACAGATACGCAGTATTTT

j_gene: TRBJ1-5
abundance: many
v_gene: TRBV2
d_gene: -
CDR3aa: CASSVRPGLNQPQHF
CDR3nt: TGTGCCAGCAGTGTTAGGCCAGGCCTCAATCAGCCCCAGCATTTT

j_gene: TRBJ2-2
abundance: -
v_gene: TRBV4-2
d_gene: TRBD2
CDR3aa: CASSQSRGDTGELFF
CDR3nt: TGTGCCAGCAGCCAGAGCCGGGGGGACACCGGGGAGCTGTTTTTT

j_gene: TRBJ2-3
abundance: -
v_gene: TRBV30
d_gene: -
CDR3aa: CAWSFGGGTDTQYF
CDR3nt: TGTGCCTGGAGCTTCGGGGGTGGAACAGATACGCAGTATTTT

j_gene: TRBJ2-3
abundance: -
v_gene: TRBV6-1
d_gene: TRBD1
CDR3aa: CASSETGTGGSRTPYTQYF
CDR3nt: TGTGCCAGCAGTGAAACCGGGACAGGGGGGTCCAGGACCCCCTATACGCAGTATTTT

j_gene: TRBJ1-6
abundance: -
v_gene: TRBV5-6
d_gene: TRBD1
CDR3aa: CASSLGDRAGSPLHF
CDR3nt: TGTGCCAGCAGCTTGGGGGACAGGGCAGGGTCACCCCTCCACTTT

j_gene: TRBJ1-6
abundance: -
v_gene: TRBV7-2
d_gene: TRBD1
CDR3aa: CASSLGQGESSPLHF
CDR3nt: TGTGCCAGCAGCCTAGGACAGGGCGAGAGTTCACCCCTCCACTTT

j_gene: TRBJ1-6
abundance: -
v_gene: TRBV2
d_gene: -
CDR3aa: CASMLSLVYNSPLHF
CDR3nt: TGTGCCAGCATGCTCTCTCTAGTTTATAATTCACCCCTCCACTTT

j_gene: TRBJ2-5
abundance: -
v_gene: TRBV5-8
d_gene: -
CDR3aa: CASRETQYF
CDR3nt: TGTGCCAGTAGAGAGACCCAGTACTTC

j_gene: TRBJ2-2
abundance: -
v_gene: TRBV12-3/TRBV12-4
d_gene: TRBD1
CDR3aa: CASSRQGPGELFF
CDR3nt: TGTGCCAGCAGCCGACAGGGCCCCGGGGAGCTGTTTTTT

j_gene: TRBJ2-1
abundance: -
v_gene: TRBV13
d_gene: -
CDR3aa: CASSLARGNEQFF
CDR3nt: TGTGCCAGCAGCTTGGCCCGGGGCAATGAGCAGTTCTTC

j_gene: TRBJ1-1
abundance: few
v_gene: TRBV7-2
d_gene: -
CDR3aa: CASSITSGTLNTEAFF
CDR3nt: TGTGCCAGCAGCATAACATCCGGGACATTGAACACTGAAGCTTTCTTT

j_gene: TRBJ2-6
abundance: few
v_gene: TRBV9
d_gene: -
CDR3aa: CASSGRVLTPGANVLTF
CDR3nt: TGTGCCAGCAGCGGCCGGGTCCTAACACCTGGGGCCAACGTCCTGACTTTC

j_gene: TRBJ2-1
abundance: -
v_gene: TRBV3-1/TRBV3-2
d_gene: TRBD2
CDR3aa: CASSLLMGLAGGNEQFF
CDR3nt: TGTGCCAGCAGCCTCCTAATGGGACTAGCGGGGGGAAATGAGCAGTTCTTC

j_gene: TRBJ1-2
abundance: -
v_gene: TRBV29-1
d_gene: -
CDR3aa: CSVEAQASNYGYTF
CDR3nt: TGCAGCGTTGAAGCACAGGCGTCCAACTATGGCTACACCTTC

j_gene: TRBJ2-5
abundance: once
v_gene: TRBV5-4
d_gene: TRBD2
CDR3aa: CASSSGPGGETQYF
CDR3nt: TGTGCCAGCAGCTCAGGACCGGGAGGGGAGACCCAGTACTTC

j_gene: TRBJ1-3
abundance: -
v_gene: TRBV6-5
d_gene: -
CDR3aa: CASSYEAMPSGNTIYF
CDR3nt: TGTGCCAGCAGTTACGAGGCCATGCCCTCTGGAAACACCATATATTTT

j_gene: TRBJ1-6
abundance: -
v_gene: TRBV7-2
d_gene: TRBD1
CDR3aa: CASSLQPGQGNSPLHF
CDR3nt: TGTGCCAGCAGCTTACAGCCTGGACAGGGGAATTCACCCCTCCACTTT

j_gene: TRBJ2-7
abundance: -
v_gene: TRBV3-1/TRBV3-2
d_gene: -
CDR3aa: CASSQDSGKAYEQYF
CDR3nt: TGTGCCAGCAGCCAAGATTCAGGGAAGGCCTACGAGCAGTACTTC

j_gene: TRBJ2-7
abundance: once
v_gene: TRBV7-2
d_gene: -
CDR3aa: CASSAQIGGADYEQYF
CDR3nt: TGTGCCAGCAGCGCCCAAATTGGCGGAGCCGACTACGAGCAGTACTTC

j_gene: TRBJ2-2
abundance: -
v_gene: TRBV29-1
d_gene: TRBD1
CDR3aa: CSAQGALNTGELFF
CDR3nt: TGCAGCGCCCAGGGGGCACTGAACACCGGGGAGCTGTTTTTT

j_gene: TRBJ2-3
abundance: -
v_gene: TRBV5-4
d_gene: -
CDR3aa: CASSLLQDQATDTQYF
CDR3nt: TGTGCCAGCAGCTTATTACAGGATCAGGCCACAGATACGCAGTATTTT

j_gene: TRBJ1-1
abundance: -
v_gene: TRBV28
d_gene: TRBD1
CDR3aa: CASSSPQGVRTEAFF
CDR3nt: TGTGCCAGCAGTTCCCCTCAGGGGGTACGGACTGAAGCTTTCTTT

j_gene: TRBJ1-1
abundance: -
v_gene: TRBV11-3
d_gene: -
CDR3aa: CASSTADSSGTEAFF
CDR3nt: TGTGCCAGCAGCACAGCGGACTCTTCGGGCACTGAAGCTTTCTTT

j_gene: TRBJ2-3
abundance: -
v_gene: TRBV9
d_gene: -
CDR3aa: CASSVGGGGTDTQYF
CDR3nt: TGTGCCAGCAGCGTAGGAGGGGGGGGCACAGATACGCAGTATTTT

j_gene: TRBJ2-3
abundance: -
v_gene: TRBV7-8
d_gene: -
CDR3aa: CASGGYAYDTQYF
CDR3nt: TGTGCCAGCGGGGGCTACGCGTATGATACGCAGTATTTT

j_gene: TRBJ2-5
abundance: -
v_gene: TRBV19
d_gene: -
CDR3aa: CASSGSTRGETQYF
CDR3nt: TGTGCCAGTAGTGGGAGCACCAGGGGAGAGACCCAGTACTTC

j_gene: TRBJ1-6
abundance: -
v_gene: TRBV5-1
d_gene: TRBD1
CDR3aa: CASSSGTGETPLHF
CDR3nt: TGCGCCAGCAGCTCCGGGACAGGGGAGACACCCCTCCACTTT

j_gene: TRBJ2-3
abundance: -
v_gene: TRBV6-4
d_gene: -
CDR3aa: CASSANPGTDTQYF
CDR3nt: TGTGCCAGCAGTGCGAATCCGGGCACAGATACGCAGTATTTT

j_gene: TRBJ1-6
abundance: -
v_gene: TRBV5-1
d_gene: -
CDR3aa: CASSLEAGRFNSPLHF
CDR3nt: TGCGCCAGCAGCTTGGAGGCAGGGCGATTTAATTCACCCCTCCACTTT

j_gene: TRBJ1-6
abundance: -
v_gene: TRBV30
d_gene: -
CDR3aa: CAWTGQGLYNSPLHF
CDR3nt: TGTGCCTGGACAGGGCAGGGACTATATAATTCACCCCTCCACTTT

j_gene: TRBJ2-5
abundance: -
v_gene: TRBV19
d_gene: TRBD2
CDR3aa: CASSIAGTSGGGTQYF
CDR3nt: TGTGCCAGTAGTATCGCCGGGACTAGCGGGGGAGGTACCCAGTACTTC

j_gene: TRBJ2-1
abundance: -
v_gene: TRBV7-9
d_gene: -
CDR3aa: CASSLPGNEQFF
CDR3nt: TGTGCCAGCAGCTTACCCGGCAATGAGCAGTTCTTC

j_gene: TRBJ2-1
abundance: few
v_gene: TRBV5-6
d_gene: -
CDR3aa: CASSFSNRAPYNEQFF
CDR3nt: TGTGCCAGCAGCTTCTCTAACAGGGCTCCTTACAATGAGCAGTTCTTC

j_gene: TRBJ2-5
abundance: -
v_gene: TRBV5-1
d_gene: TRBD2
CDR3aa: CASSPGLAGGETQYF
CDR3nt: TGCGCCAGCAGCCCCGGACTAGCGGGGGGCGAGACCCAGTACTTC

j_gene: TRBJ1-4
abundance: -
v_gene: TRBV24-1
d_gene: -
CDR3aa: CATSDGRALANEKLFF
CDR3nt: TGTGCCACCAGTGATGGCAGGGCCCTGGCTAATGAAAAACTGTTTTTT

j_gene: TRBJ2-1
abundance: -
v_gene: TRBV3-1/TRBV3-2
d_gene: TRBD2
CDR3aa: CASSQSGGVNEQFF
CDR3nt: TGTGCCAGCAGCCAAAGCGGGGGGGTAAATGAGCAGTTCTTC

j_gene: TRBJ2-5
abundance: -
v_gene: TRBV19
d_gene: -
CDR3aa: CASSIESGPGSTQYF
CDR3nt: TGTGCCAGTAGTATAGAGTCTGGTCCCGGTTCTACCCAGTACTTC

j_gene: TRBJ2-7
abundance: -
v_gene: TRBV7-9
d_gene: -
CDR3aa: CASTAGYEQYF
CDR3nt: TGTGCCAGCACAGCCGGCTACGAGCAGTACTTC

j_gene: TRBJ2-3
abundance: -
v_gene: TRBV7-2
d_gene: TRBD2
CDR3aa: CASSLEGRAPDTQYF
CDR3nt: TGTGCCAGCAGCTTAGAGGGGAGGGCCCCAGATACGCAGTATTTT

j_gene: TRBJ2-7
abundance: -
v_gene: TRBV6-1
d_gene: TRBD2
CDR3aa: CASSERPAGGYEQYF
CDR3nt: TGTGCCAGCAGTGAACGACCCGCGGGGGGCTACGAGCAGTACTTC

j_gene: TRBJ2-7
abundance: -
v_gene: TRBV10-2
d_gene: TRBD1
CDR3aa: CASWDSTYEQYF
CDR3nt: TGCGCCAGCTGGGACAGCACCTACGAGCAGTACTTC

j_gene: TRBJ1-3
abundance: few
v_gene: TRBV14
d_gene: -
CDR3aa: CARGLGAPGNTIYF
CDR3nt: TGTGCCAGGGGACTAGGGGCGCCGGGAAACACCATATATTTT

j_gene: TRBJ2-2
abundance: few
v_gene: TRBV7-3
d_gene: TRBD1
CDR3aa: CASSSYRGANTGELFF
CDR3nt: TGTGCCAGCAGCTCATACAGGGGCGCGAACACCGGGGAGCTGTTTTTT

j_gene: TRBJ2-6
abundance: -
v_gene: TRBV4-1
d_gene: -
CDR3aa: CASSQASGANVLTF
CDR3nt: TGCGCCAGCAGCCAAGCATCTGGGGCCAACGTCCTGACTTTC

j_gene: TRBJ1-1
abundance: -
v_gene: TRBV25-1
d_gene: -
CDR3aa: CASGGLRTTEAFF
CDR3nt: TGTGCCAGCGGAGGACTCCGAACCACTGAAGCTTTCTTT

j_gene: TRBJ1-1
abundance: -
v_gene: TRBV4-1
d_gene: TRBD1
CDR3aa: CASSQGQLTLGNTEAFF
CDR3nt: TGCGCCAGCAGCCAGGGACAGCTCACACTTGGGAACACTGAAGCTTTCTTT

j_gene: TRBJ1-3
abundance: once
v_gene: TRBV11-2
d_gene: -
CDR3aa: CASSLVRGTSGNTIYF
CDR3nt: TGTGCCAGCAGCTTAGTTCGGGGGACCTCTGGAAACACCATATATTTT

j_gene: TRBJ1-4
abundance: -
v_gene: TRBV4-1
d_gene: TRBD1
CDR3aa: CASSPSGTGGEKLFF
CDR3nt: TGCGCCAGCAGCCCCTCGGGGACAGGCGGTGAAAAACTGTTTTTT

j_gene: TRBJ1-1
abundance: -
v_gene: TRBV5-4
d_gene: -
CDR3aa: CASSLGQAVENTEAFF
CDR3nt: TGTGCCAGCAGCTTGGGGCAGGCTGTAGAGAACACTGAAGCTTTCTTT

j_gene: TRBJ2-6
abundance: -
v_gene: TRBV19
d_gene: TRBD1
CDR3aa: CASSRDSLSGANVLTF
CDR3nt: TGTGCCAGTAGCCGGGACAGCCTCTCTGGGGCCAACGTCCTGACTTTC

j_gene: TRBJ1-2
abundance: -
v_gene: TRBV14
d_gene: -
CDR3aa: CASSQRTGDYYGYTF
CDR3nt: TGTGCCAGCAGCCAACGGACGGGAGATTACTATGGCTACACCTTC